What follows describes a single T cell receptor (beta chain). This sample is drawn from a study of T cell changes during pregnancy in multiple sclerosis. Clones were sequenced by immunoSEQ multiplex PCR, and TCRdb holds only the in-frame ones, with some missing. Among some 70,000 clones listed, about nine tenths were seen once. The CDR3 length is 16 residues. Germline V gene lookup returns CDR1 SEHNR and CDR2 FQNEAQ (reference sequence). V was shortened by 3 bases and J by 6 bases, with 17 bases between the two germline ends. The sequences come from peripheral blood, collected in the third trimester of pregnancy. This clonotype was sampled from a female donor with multiple sclerosis, enrolled in a pregnancy study. The J gene is TRBJ2-2, the V gene TRBV7-9; D is possibly TRBD2 (6 bases). Here the CDR3 reads CASSFPLAQAPGELFF. The CDR3 bases are TGTGCCAGCAGCTTTCCCCTAGCGCAAGCACCCGGGGAGCTGTTTTTT.